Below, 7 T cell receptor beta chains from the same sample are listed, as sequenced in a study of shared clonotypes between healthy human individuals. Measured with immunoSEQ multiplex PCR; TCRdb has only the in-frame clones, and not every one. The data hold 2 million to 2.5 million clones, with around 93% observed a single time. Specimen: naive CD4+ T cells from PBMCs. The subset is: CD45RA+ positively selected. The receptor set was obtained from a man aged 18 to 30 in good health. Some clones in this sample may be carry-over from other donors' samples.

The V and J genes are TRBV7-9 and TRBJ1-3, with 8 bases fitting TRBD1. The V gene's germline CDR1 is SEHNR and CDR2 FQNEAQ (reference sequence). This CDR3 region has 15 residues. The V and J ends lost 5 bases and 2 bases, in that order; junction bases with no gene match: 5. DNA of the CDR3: TGTGCCAGCAGCCGACGACAGGGGCCTGGAAACACCATATATTTT. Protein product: CASSRRQGPGNTIYF.

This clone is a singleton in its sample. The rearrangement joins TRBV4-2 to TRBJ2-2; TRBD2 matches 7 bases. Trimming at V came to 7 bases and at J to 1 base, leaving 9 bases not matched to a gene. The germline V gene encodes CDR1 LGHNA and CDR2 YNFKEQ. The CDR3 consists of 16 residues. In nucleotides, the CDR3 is TGTGCCAGCACTCAAAAGCGGGGCAGGAACACCGGGGAGCTGTTTTTT. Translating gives CASTQKRGRNTGELFF.

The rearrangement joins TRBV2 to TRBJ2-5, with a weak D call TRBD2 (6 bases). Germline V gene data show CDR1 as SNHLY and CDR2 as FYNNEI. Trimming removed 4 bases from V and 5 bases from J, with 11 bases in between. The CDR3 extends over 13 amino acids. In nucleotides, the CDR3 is TGTGCCAGCAGTGGTGGCGGGGTCGAGACCCAGTACTTC. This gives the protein CASSGGGVETQYF.

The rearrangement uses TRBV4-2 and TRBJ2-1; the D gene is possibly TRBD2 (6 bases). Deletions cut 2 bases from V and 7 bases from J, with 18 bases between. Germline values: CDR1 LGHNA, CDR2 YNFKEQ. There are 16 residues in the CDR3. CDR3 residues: CASSQSAGSGTNEQFF. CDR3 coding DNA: TGTGCCAGCAGCCAATCTGCCGGGAGCGGCACGAATGAGCAGTTCTTC.

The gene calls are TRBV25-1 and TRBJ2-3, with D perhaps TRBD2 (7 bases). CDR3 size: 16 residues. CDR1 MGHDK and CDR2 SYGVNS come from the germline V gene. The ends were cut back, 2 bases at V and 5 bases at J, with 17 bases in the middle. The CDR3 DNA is TGTGCCAGCAGTGAACCCCGCAAGGGAGGGGGAGATACGCAGTATTTT. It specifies CASSEPRKGGGDTQYF. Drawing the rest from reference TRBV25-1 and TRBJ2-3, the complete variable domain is EADIYQTPRYLVIGTGKKITLECSQTMGHDKMYWYQQDPGMELHLIHYSYGVNSTEKGDLSSESTVSRIRTEHFPLTLESARPSHTSQYLCASSEPRKGGGDTQYFGPGTRLTVL.

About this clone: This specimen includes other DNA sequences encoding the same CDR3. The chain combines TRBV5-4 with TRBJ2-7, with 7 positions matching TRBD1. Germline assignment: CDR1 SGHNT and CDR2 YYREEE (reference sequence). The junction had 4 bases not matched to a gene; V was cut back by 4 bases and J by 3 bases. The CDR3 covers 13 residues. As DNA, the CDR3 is TGTGCCAGCAGCCGAAACAGGGGCTACGAGCAGTACTTC. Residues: CASSRNRGYEQYF.

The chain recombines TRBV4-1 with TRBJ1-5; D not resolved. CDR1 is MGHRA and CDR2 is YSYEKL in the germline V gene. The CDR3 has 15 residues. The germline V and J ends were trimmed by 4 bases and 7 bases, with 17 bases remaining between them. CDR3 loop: CASSRPGERGQPQHF. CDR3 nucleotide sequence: TGCGCCAGCAGCCGACCCGGAGAACGGGGACAGCCCCAGCATTTT.